The 3 T cell receptor beta chains listed next were all sequenced from one sample in a study of blood T cell repertoires in COVID-19. The protocol was immunoSEQ multiplex PCR, while the TCRdb copy is restricted to in-frame clones and leaves out a portion. The table has over 120,000 clones, over 70% seen once. The specimen sequenced was peripheral blood. Receptors were obtained from a woman aged 60-75 years with acute or convalescent COVID-19.

There are many counts of this clone. At the DNA level, this CDR3 is encoded by other sequences in the same sample as well. The CDR3 is CASTGSNQPQHF. CDR3 coding DNA: TGTGCCAGCACGGGTAGCAATCAGCCCCAGCATTTT. The J gene is TRBJ1-5, the V gene TRBV28, with D uncertain. The V gene's germline CDR1 is MDHEN and CDR2 SYDVKM. The CDR3 runs to 12 residues. Trimming cost V 7 bases and J 0 bases, with 4 bases left between them.

The rearrangement uses TRBV28 and TRBJ1-6, with TRBD1 matching 7 bases. The germline CDR1 and CDR2 sequences are MDHEN and SYDVKM. The CDR3 runs 12 residues. V trimming: 6 bases; J trimming: 18 bases; junction bases outside the gene matches: 11. In nucleotides, the CDR3 is TGTGCCAGCAGCCGGACAGGTACCCTAACCCACTTT. Its translation is CASSRTGTLTHF.

The chain couples TRBV2 to TRBJ2-5; 8 nucleotides line up with TRBD2. The CDR3 is made up of 16 amino acids. Germline V gene sequence: CDR1 SNHLY, CDR2 FYNNEI. Losses at the gene ends were 5 bases for V and 3 bases for J; bases not matched to a gene: 11. Here the CDR3 DNA reads TGTGCCAGCAGTCGACCGGGACTAGAGATAGAAGAGACCCAGTACTTC. As protein: CASSRPGLEIEETQYF. Full variable domain (outside the CDR3, taken from reference TRBV2 and TRBJ2-5): EPEVTQTPSHQVTQMGQEVILRCVPISNHLYFYWYRQILGQKVEFLVSFYNNEISEKSEIFDDQFSVERPDGSNFTLKIRSTKLEDSAMYFCASSRPGLEIEETQYFGPGTRLLVL.